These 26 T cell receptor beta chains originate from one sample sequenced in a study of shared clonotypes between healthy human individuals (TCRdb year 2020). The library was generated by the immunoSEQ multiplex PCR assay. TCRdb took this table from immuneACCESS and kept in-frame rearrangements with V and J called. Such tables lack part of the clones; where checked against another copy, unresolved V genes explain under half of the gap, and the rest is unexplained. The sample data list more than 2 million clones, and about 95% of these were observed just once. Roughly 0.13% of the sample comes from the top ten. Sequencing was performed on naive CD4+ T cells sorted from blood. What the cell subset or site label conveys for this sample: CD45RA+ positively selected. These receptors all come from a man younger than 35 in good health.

The CDR3: CASTRSGQGGGYGYTF. The CDR3 nucleotides are TGTGCCAGCACCCGATCGGGACAGGGAGGGGGATATGGCTACACCTTC. V usage is TRBV28 and J usage is TRBJ1-2; 9 bases fit TRBD1. The CDR3 consists of 16 residues. CDR1 MDHEN and CDR2 SYDVKM come from the germline V gene. Unmatched junction bases numbered 14, after V lost 7 bases and J lost 5 bases.

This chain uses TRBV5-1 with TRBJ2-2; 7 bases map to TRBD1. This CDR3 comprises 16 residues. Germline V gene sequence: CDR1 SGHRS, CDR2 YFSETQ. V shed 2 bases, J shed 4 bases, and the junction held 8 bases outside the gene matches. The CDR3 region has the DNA TGCGCCAGCAGCTTTGGTGACAGGGTAGGCACCGGGGAGCTGTTTTTT. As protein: CASSFGDRVGTGELFF.

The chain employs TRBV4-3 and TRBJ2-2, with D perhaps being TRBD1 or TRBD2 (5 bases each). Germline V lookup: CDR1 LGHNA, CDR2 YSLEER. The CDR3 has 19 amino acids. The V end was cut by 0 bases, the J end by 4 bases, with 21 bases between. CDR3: CASSQDLAVLGDLTGELFF. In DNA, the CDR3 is TGCGCCAGCAGCCAAGATCTAGCAGTGCTGGGGGACCTCACCGGGGAGCTGTTTTTT.

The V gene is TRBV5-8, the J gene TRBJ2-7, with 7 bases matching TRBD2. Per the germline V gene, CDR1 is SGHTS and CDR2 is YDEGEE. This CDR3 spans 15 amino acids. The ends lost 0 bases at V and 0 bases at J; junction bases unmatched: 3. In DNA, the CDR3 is TGTGCCAGCAGCTTGGAAGCGGGGCCCTCCTACGAGCAGTACTTC. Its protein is CASSLEAGPSYEQYF.

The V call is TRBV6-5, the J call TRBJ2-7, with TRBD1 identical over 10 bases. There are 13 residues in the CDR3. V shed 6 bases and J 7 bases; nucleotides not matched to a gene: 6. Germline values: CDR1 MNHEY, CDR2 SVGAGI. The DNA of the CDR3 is TGTGCCAGCAGGCCCGACAGGGGGCGAGAGCAGTACTTC. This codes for CASRPDRGREQYF.

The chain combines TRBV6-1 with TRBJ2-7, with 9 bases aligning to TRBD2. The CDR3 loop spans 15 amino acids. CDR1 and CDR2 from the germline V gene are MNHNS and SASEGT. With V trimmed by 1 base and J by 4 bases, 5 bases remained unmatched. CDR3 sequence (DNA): TGTGCCAGCAGTGAAGTGGTAGCGGGAGCGTACGAGCAGTACTTC. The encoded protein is CASSEVVAGAYEQYF.

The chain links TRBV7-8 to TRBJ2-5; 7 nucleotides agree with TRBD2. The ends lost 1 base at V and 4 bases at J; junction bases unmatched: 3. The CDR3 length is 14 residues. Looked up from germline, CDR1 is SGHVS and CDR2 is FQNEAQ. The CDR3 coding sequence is TGTGCCAGCAGCTTAGTGTTAGCGGGAGAGACCCAGTACTTC. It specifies CASSLVLAGETQYF. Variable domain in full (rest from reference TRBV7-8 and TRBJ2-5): GAGVSQSPRYKVAKRGQDVALRCDPISGHVSLFWYQQALGQGPEFLTYFQNEAQLDKSGLPSDRFFAERPEGSVSTLKIQRTQQEDSAVYLCASSLVLAGETQYFGPGTRLLVL.

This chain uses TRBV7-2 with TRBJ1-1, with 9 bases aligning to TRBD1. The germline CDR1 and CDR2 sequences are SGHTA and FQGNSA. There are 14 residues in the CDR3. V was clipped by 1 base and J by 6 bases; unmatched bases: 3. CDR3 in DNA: TGTGCCAGCAGCTTAGACGGGACAGGGCCTGAAGCTTTCTTT. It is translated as CASSLDGTGPEAFF.

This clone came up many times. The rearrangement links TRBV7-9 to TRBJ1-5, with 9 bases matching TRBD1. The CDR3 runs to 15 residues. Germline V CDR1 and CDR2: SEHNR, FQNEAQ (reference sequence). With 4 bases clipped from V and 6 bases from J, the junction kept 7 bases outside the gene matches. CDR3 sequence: CASSSGTGFVQPQHF. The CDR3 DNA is TGTGCCAGCAGCTCCGGGACAGGGTTCGTTCAGCCCCAGCATTTT.

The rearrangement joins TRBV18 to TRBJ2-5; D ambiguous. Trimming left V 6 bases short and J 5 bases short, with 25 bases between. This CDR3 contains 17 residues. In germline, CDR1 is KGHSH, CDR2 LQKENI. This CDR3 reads CASSPPGVGVARETQYF. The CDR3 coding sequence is TGTGCCAGCTCGCCCCCCGGAGTGGGTGTGGCTCGGGAGACCCAGTACTTC.

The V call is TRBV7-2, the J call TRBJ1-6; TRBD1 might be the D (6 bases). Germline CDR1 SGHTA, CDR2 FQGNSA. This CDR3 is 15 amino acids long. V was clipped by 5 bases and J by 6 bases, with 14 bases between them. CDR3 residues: CASSPTGFGNSPLHF. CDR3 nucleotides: TGTGCCAGCAGCCCGACAGGATTTGGTAATTCACCCCTCCACTTT.

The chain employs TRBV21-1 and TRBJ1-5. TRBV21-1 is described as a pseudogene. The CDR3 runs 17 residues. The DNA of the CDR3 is TGTGCCAGCAGCAAAGGCGGGGGGCTCGGGAGCAATCAGCCCCAGCATTTT. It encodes CASSKGGGLGSNQPQHF.

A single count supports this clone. The CDR3 bases are TGTGCCAGCACCGGGACAGGGAAAGGTGGCTACACCTTC. It translates to CASTGTGKGGYTF. This chain joins TRBV6-5 and TRBJ1-2; 9 nucleotides line up with TRBD1. Looked up from germline, CDR1 is MNHEY and CDR2 is SVGAGI. The CDR3 is made up of 13 amino acids. V trimming: 7 bases; J trimming: 7 bases; junction bases outside the gene matches: 7.

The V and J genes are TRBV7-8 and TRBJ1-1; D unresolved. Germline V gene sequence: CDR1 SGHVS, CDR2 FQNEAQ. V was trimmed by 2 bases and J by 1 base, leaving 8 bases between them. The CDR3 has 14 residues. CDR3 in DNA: TGTGCCAGCAGCTTAATGGGGAAGAACACTGAAGCTTTCTTT. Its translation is CASSLMGKNTEAFF. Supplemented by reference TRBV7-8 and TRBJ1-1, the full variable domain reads GAGVSQSPRYKVAKRGQDVALRCDPISGHVSLFWYQQALGQGPEFLTYFQNEAQLDKSGLPSDRFFAERPEGSVSTLKIQRTQQEDSAVYLCASSLMGKNTEAFFGQGTRLTVV.

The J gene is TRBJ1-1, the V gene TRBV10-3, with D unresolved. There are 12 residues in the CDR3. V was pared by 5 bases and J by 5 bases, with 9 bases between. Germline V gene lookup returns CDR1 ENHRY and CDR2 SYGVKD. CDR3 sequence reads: CAISREDTEAFF. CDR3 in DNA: TGTGCCATCAGTAGGGAGGATACTGAAGCTTTCTTT.

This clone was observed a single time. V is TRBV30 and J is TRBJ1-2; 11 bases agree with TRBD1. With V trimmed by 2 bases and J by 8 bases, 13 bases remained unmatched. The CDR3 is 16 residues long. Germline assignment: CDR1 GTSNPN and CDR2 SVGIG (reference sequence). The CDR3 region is CAWSPGPGQGGPGYTF. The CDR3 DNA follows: TGTGCCTGGAGTCCGGGACCGGGACAGGGGGGGCCGGGCTACACCTTC.

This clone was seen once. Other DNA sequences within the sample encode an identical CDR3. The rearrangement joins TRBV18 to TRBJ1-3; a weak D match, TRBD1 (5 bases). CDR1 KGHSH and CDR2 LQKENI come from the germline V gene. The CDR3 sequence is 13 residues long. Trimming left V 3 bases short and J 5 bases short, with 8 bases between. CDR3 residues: CASSPEGRNTIYF. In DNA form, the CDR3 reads TGTGCCAGCTCACCGGAGGGGCGAAACACCATATATTTT.

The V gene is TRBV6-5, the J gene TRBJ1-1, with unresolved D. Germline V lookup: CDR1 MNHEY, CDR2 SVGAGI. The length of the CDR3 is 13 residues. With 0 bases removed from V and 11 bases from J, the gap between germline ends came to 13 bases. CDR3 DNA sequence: TGTGCCAGCAGTTACTCGGTCCAAGGTGCTGCTTTCTTT. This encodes CASSYSVQGAAFF.

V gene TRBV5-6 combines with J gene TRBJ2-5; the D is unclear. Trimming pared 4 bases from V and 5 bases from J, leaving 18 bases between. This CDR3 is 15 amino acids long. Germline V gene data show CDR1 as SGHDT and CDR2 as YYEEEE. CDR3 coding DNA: TGTGCCAGCAGCGGTATTATGACCGCCTTTGAGACCCAGTACTTC. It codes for CASSGIMTAFETQYF.

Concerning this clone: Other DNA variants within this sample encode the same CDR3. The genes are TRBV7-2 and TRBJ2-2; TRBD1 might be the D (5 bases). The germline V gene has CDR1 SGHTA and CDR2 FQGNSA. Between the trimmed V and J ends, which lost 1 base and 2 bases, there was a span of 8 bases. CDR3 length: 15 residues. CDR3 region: CASSLGGLNTGELFF. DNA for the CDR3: TGTGCCAGCAGCTTAGGGGGCCTCAACACCGGGGAGCTGTTTTTT.

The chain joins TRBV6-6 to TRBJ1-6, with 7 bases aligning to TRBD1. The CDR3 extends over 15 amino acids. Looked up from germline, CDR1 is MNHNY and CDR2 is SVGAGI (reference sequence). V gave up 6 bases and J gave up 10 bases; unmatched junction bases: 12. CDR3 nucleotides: TGTGCCAGCAGCAACAGGGGCCCCTTGGGGTCACCCCTCCACTTT. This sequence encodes CASSNRGPLGSPLHF.

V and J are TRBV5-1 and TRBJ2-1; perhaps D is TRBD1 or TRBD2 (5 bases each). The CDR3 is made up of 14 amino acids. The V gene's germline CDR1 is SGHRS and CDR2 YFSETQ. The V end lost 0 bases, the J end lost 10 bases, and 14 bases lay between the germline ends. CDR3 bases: TGCGCCAGCAGCTTGGATACCGGGACCGCCGAGCAGTTCTTC. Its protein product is CASSLDTGTAEQFF.

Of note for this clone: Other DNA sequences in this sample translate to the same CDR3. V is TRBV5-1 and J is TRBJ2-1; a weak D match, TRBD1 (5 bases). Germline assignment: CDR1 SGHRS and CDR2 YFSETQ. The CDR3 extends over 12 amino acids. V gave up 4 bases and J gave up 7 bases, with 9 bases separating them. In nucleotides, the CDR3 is TGCGCCAGCAGCCCCCAGGGAAATGAGCAGTTCTTC. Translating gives CASSPQGNEQFF.

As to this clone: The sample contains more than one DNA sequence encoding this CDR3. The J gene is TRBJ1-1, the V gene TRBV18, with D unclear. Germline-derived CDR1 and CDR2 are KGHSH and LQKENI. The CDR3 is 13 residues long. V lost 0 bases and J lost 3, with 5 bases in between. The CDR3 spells CASSPPGDTEAFF. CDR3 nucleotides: TGTGCCAGCTCACCACCCGGGGACACTGAAGCTTTCTTT.

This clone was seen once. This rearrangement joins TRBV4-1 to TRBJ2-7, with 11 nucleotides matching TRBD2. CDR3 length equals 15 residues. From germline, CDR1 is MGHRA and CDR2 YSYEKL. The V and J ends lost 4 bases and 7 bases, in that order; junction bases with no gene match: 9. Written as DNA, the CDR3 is TGCGCCAGCAGCCCCCTACTAGCGGGAGAAGGGGAGCAGTACTTC. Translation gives CASSPLLAGEGEQYF.

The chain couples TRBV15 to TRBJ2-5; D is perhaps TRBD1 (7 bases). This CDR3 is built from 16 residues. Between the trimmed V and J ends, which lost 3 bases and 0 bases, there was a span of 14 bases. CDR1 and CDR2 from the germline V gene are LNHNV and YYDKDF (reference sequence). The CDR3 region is CATSRAPGGYQETQYF. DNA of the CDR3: TGTGCCACCAGCAGGGCACCAGGGGGGTACCAAGAGACCCAGTACTTC.